Below, 11 T cell receptor beta chains from the same sample are listed, as sequenced in a study of blood T cell repertoires in COVID-19. Generated by immunoSEQ multiplex PCR, the TCRdb table keeps only in-frame clones and is missing some. The repertoire consists of some 250,000 clones, with roughly nine tenths occurring once and the leading ten covering 6.2%. Sequencing used peripheral blood. Receptors were obtained from a man between 60 and 75 years old with acute or convalescent COVID-19.

The chain joins TRBV28 to TRBJ2-1; TRBD1 is a possible D gene (6 bases). V dropped 5 bases and J dropped 9 bases, with 17 bases sitting between them. The CDR3 consists of 14 residues. The germline CDR1 and CDR2 sequences are MDHEN and SYDVKM. The CDR3 region is CASSLPQGLSEQFF. CDR3 coding DNA: TGTGCCAGCAGTCTCCCCCAGGGGTTGAGTGAGCAGTTCTTC.

V is TRBV25-1 and J is TRBJ1-4; D possibly corresponds to TRBD1 (5 bases). Germline-derived CDR1 and CDR2 are MGHDK and SYGVNS. V lost 3 bases to trimming and J lost 4 bases, with 9 bases between them. This CDR3 spans 14 amino acids. The CDR3 nucleotides are TGTGCCAGCAGTGATTGGGGGGATAATGAAAAACTGTTTTTT. Protein sequence: CASSDWGDNEKLFF.

V usage is TRBV4-1 and J usage is TRBJ1-6; no clear D. The CDR3 has 16 residues. Germline V lookup: CDR1 MGHRA, CDR2 YSYEKL. V lost 0 bases, J lost 6 bases, and 12 bases lay in between. CDR3 sequence (DNA): TGCGCCAGCAGCCAAGATCGAACAGCCTCTAATTCACCCCTCCACTTT. As protein: CASSQDRTASNSPLHF.

This chain connects TRBV11-2 to TRBJ2-2; 7 bases align to TRBD2. Trimming at V came to 1 base and at J to 0 bases, leaving 5 bases not matched to a gene. CDR1 is SGHAT and CDR2 is FQNNGV in the germline V gene. The CDR3 has 17 residues. The CDR3 DNA sequence: TGTGCCAGCAGCTTAGTTCTGGCGGGAGCGAACACCGGGGAGCTGTTTTTT. This encodes CASSLVLAGANTGELFF.

The chain joins TRBV19 to TRBJ1-5; 7 bases are a match to TRBD1. There are 12 residues in the CDR3. CDR1 LNHDA and CDR2 SQIVND come from the germline V gene (reference sequence). The V and J ends lost 6 bases and 5 bases, in that order; junction bases with no gene match: 1. The DNA for the CDR3 is TGTGCCAGTAGGACAGGGCATCAGCCCCAGCATTTT. It translates to CASRTGHQPQHF.

The gene calls are TRBV7-8 and TRBJ1-1; D possibly corresponds to TRBD1 (6 bases). The CDR3 runs to 16 residues. The germline V gene encodes CDR1 SGHVS and CDR2 FQNEAQ. Trimming shortened V by 5 bases and J by 3 bases, and 19 bases separated the two germline ends. CDR3 in amino acids: CASSEVGRGADTEAFF. The DNA for the CDR3 is TGTGCCAGCAGCGAGGTGGGTCGGGGGGCGGACACTGAAGCTTTCTTT.

The CDR3 spells CAWRGGTSGRAGTDTQYF. In DNA form, the CDR3 reads TGTGCCTGGAGGGGAGGGACTAGCGGGAGGGCCGGCACAGATACGCAGTATTTT. J is TRBJ2-3 and V is TRBV30, with 16 bases matching TRBD2. The CDR3 runs 18 residues. Germline loops: CDR1 GTSNPN, CDR2 SVGIG (reference sequence). V gave up 3 bases and J gave up 1 base; unmatched junction bases: 7.

This clone was recorded only once. V is TRBV7-9 and J is TRBJ1-6; 7 nucleotides align to TRBD1. The trim removed 6 bases at V and 7 bases at J, leaving 6 bases unmatched. The CDR3 is 14 amino acids. CDR1 and CDR2 from the germline V gene are SEHNR and FQNEAQ (reference sequence). The CDR3 region is CASRPGTENSPLHF. CDR3 sequence (DNA): TGTGCCAGCAGACCCGGGACAGAAAATTCACCCCTCCACTTT.

CDR3 sequence: CASSIGGTGSQETQYF. The CDR3 DNA is TGTGCCAGTAGTATAGGTGGGACAGGGTCCCAAGAGACCCAGTACTTC. The chain recombines TRBV19 with TRBJ2-5; 9 positions agree with TRBD1. CDR1 is LNHDA and CDR2 is SQIVND in the germline V gene (reference sequence). The CDR3 loop spans 16 amino acids. With V trimmed by 1 base and J by 1 base, 4 bases remained unmatched.

V and J are TRBV6-4 and TRBJ2-1; D might be TRBD2 (5 bases). V shed 2 bases and J shed 8 bases, with 13 bases lying between them. The germline V gene has CDR1 MRHNA and CDR2 SNTAGT. The CDR3 runs 14 residues. CDR3 region: CASSDLGEGDEQFF. The CDR3 nucleotides read TGTGCCAGCAGTGACCTGGGTGAGGGAGATGAGCAGTTCTTC.

This chain connects TRBV10-3 to TRBJ1-4; maybe TRBD1 (5 bases). Germline V lookup: CDR1 ENHRY, CDR2 SYGVKD. Trimming left V 3 bases short and J 4 bases short, with 15 bases between. CDR3 length: 16 residues. The CDR3 here is CAISETNRFGNEKLFF. The CDR3 DNA reads as TGTGCCATCAGTGAAACCAACAGGTTCGGTAATGAAAAACTGTTTTTT.